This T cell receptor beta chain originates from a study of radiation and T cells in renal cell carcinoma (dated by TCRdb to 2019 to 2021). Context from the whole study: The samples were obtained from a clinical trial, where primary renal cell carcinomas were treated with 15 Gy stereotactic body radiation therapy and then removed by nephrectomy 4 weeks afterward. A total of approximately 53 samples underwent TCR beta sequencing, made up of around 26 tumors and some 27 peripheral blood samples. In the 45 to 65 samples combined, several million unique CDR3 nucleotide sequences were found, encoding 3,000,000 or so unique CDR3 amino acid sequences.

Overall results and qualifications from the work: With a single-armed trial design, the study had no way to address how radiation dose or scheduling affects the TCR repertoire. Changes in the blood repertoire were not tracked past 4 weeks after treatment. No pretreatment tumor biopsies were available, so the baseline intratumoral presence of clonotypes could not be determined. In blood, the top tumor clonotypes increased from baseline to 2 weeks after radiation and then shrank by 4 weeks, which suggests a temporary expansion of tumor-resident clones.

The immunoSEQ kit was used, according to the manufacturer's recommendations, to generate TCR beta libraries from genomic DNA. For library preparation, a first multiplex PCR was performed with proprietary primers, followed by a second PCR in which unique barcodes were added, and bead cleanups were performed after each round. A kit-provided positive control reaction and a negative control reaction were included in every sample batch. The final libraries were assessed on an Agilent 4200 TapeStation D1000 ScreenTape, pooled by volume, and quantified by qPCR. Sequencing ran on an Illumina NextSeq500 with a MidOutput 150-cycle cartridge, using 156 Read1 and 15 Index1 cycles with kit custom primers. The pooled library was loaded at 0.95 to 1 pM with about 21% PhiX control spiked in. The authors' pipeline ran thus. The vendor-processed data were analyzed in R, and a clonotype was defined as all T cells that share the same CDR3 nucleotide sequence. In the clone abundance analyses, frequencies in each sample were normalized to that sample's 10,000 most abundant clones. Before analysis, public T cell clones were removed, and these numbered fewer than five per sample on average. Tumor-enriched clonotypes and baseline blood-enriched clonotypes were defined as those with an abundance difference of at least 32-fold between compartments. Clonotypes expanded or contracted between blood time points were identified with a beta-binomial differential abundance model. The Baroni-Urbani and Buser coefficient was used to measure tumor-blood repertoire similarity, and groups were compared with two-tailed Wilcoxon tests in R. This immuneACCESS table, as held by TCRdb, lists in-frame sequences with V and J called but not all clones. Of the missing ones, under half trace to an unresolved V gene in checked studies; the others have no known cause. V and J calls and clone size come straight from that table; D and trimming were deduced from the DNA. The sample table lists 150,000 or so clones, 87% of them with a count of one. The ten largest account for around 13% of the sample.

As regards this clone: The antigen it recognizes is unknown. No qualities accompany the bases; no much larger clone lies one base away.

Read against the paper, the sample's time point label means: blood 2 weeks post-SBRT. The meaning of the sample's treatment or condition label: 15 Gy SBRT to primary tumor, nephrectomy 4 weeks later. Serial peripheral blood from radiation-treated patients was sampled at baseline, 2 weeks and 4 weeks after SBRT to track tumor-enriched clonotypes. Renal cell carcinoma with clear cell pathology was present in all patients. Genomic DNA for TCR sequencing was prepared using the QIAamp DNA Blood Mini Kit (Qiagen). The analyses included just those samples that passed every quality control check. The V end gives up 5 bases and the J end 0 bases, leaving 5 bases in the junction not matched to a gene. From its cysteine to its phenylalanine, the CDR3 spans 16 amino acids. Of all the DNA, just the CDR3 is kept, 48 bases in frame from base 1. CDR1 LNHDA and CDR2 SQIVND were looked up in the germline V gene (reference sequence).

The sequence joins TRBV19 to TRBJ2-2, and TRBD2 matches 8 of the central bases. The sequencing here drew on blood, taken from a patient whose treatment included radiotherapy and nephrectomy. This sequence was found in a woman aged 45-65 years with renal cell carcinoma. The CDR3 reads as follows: CASSLAGLANTGELFF. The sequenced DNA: TGTGCCAGTAGTCTGGCGGGACTAGCGAACACCGGGGAGCTGTTTTTT.